This TCR beta chain was sequenced during a study of T cells in localized non-small cell lung cancer. Findings and caveats of the study: Since sequencing was restricted to only one region of the tumor, intratumor heterogeneity remains a possibility. Adjacent uninvolved lung tissue had the highest T cell clonality, exceeding tumor.

Generated by immunoSEQ multiplex PCR, the TCRdb table keeps only in-frame clones and is missing some. The data hold over 1,500 clones, with 27% observed a single time. This clone has a handful of counts. Its antigen is undetermined. This receptor was taken from a woman aged 40-69 years with stage I lung adenocarcinoma. Material: lung tumor tissue, obtained before any cancer treatment.

The chain's CDR3 is CASSPPNRENTEAFF. The CDR3, as DNA: TGTGCCAGCTCACCACCTAACAGGGAGAACACTGAAGCTTTCTTT. The V and J genes are TRBV18 and TRBJ1-1, with D maybe TRBD1 (6 bases). The ends were cut back, 0 bases at V and 1 base at J, with 9 bases in the middle. The CDR3 contains 15 residues. CDR1 and CDR2 from the germline V gene are KGHSH and LQKENI. The variable domain in full, completed from reference TRBV18 and TRBJ1-1, reads NAGVMQNPRHLVRRRGQEARLRCSPMKGHSHVYWYRQLPEEGLKFMVYLQKENIIDESGMPKERFSAEFPKEGPSILRIQQVVRGDSAAYFCASSPPNRENTEAFFGQGTRLTVV.